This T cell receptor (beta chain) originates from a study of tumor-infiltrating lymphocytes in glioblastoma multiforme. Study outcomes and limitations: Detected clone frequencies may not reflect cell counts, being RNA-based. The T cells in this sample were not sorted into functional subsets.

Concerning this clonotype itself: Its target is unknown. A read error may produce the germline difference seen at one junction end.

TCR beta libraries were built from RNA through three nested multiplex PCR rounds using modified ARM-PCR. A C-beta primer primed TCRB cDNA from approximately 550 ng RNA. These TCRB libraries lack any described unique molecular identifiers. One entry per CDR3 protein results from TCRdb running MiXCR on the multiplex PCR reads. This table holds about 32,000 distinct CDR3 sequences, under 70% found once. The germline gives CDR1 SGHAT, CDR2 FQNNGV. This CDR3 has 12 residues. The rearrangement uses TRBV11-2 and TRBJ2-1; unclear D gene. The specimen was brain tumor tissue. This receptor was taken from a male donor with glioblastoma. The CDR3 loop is CTSSMLWNEQLF. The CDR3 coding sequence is TGTACCAGCAGCATGCTGTGGAATGAGCAGCTCTTC.